One T cell receptor beta chain is described in this entry. Antigen: not known. This sample stems from a study of post-analysis software for immune sequencing data. Study overall: Patients with relapsing-remitting, secondary progressive and progressive-relapsing multiple sclerosis courses were all represented.

This CDR3 is 14 amino acids long. Germline V gene sequence: CDR1 PRHDT, CDR2 FYEKMQ (reference sequence). Unique molecular identifiers were built into the TCR beta cDNA libraries. Each batch of about 0.95 to 11 million T cells produced 500,000 to 600,000 cDNA molecules. TCRdb used MiXCR to reprocess the PCR reads, holding one entry per CDR3 protein. This table has some 500,000 distinct CDR3 sequences, 45% appearing once. The study's findings and limits: Those with multiple sclerosis, the patient group, showed significantly lower normalized Chao1 diversity than controls. Included in a set of roughly five TRBV segments more frequent in patients than controls were TRBV5-6, TRBV5-1 and TRBV20-1. Same-batch preparations were strongly co-clustered by F measure.

J is TRBJ2-4 and V is TRBV13; D unresolved. TRBJ2-7 matches the DNA end more closely, so the J call is doubtful. The sequence was obtained from a girl under 18 with multiple sclerosis. The source material was blood. CDR3 sequence: CASSTRTRVHEQYF. In nucleotides, the CDR3 is TGTGCCAGCAGCACCCGTACCCGGGTCCACGAGCAGTACTTC.